This T cell receptor beta chain was sequenced for a study of beta chain features in type 1 diabetes. Study-level findings and limits: A PCR bias possibly favoring shorter templates would apply equally to patients and controls.

Trimming left V 2 bases short and J 8 bases short, with 8 bases between. Germline V gives CDR1 MNHNS, CDR2 SASEGT. The CDR3 totals 12 residues. This clone has a handful of counts. Its cognate antigen is unknown. The study reverse transcribed the entire isolated RNA, so it sequenced expressed TCRB transcripts. Here immunoSEQ multiplex PCR was the method, and the copy in TCRdb shows in-frame clones only, minus some. The repertoire holds roughly 400,000 clones, with approximately 15% as singletons. Sequenced sample: naive CD4+ T cells from blood. The V gene is TRBV6-1, the J gene TRBJ2-3; TRBD1 is a possible D gene (5 bases). The source of this sequence is a man aged 30 to 39 in good health. This chain's CDR3 is CASSEKGVTQYF. The CDR3 coding sequence is TGTGCCAGCAGTGAAAAAGGGGTTACGCAGTATTTT.